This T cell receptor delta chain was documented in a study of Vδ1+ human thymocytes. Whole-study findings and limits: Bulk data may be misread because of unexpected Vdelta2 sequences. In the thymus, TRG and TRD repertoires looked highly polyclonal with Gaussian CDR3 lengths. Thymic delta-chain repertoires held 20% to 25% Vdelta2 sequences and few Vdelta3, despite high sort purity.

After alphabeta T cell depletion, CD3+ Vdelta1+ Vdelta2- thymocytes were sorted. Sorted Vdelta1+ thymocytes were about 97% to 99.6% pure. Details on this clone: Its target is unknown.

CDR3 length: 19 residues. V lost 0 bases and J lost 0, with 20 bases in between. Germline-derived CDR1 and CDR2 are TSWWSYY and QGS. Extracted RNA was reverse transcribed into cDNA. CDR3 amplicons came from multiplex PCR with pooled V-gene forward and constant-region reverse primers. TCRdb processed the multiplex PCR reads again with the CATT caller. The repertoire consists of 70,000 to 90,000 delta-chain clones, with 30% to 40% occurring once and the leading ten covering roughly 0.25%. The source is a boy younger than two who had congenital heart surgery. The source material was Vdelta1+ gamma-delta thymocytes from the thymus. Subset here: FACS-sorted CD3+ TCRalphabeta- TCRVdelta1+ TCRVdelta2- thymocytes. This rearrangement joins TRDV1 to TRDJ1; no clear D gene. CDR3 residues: CALGELRGHGVPYTDKLIF. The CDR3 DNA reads TGTGCTCTTGGGGAACTACGAGGCCACGGTGTACCCTACACCGATAAACTCATCTTT.